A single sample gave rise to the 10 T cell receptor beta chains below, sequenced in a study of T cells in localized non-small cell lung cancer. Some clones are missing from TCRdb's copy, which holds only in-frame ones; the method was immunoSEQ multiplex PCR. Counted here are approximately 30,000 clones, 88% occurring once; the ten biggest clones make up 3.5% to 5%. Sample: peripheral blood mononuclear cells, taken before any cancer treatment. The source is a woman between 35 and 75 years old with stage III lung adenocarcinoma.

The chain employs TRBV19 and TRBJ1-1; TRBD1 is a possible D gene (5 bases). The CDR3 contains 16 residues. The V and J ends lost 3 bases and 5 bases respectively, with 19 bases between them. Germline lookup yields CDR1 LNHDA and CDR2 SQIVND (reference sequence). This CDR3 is CASSMGQGREGTEAFF. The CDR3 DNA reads TGTGCCAGTAGTATGGGGCAGGGTAGGGAGGGGACTGAAGCTTTCTTT.

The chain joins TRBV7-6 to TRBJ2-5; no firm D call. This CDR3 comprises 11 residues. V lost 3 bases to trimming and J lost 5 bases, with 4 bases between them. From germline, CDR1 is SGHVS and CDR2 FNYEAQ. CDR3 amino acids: CASSFRETQYF. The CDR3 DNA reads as TGTGCCAGCAGCTTCAGGGAGACCCAGTACTTC.

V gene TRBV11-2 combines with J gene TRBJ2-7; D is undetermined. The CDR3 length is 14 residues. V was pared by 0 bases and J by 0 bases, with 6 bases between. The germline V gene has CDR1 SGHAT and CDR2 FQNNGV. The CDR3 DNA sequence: TGTGCCAGCAGCTTAGAGTCTAACTCCTACGAGCAGTACTTC. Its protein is CASSLESNSYEQYF.

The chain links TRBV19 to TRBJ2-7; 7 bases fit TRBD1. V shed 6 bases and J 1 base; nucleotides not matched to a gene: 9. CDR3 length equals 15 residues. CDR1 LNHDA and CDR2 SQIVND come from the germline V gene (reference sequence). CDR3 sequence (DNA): TGTGCCAGTAGGCCCGGGACAGTACCTTCCTACGAGCAGTACTTC. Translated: CASRPGTVPSYEQYF.

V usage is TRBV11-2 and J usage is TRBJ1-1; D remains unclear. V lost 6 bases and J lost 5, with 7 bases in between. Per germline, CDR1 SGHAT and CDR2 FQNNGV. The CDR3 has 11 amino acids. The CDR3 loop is CASRAGTEAFF. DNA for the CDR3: TGTGCCAGCAGGGCGGGGACTGAAGCTTTCTTT.

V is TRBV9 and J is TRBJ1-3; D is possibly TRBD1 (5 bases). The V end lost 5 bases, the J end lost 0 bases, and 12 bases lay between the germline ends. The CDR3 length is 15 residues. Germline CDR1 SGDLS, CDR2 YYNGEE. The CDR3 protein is CASRLGDGSGNTIYF. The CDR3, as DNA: TGTGCCAGCAGACTAGGGGATGGCTCTGGAAACACCATATATTTT.

The CDR3 is CASSQDGRGSETQYF. The DNA for the CDR3 is TGTGCCAGCAGCCAAGATGGTAGGGGGTCAGAGACCCAGTACTTC. The rearrangement links TRBV4-2 to TRBJ2-5; D might be TRBD1 (6 bases). V was trimmed by 0 bases and J by 4 bases, leaving 12 bases between them. The CDR3 consists of 15 residues. Germline V CDR1 and CDR2: LGHNA, YNFKEQ.

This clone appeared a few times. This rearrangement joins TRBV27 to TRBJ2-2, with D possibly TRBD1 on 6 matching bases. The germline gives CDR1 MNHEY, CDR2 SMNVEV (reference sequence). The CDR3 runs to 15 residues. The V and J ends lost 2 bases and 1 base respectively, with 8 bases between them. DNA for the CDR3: TGTGCCAGCAGTTTAAGGGGACAGAACACCGGGGAGCTGTTTTTT. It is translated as CASSLRGQNTGELFF.

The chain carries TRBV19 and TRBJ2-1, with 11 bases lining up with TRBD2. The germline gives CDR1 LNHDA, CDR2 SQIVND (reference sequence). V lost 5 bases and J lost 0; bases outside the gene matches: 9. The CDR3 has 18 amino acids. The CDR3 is CASSYPTSGAVSYNEQFF. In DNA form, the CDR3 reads TGTGCCAGTAGTTATCCGACTAGCGGGGCTGTCTCCTACAATGAGCAGTTCTTC.

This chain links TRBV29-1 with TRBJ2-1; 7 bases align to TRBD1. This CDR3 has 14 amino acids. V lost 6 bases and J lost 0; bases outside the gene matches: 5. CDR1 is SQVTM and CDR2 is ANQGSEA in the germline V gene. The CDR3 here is CSVLRQGSYNEQFF. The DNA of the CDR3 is TGCAGCGTACTCAGACAGGGCTCCTACAATGAGCAGTTCTTC.